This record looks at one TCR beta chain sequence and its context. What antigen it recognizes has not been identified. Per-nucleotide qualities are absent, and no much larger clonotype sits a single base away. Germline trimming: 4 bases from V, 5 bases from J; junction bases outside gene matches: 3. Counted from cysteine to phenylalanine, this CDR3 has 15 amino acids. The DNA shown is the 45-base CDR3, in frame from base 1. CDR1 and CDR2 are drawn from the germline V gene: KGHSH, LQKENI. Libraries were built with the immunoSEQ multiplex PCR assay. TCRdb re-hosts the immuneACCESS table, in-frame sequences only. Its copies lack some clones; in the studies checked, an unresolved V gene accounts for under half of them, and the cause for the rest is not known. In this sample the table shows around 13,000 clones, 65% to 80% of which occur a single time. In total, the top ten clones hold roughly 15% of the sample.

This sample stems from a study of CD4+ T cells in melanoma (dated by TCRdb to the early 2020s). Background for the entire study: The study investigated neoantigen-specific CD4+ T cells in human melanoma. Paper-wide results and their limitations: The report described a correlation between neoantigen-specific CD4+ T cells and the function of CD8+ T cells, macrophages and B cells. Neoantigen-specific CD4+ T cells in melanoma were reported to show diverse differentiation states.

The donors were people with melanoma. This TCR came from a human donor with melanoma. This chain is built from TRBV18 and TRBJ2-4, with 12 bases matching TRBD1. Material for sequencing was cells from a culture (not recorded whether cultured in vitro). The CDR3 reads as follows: CASSRDRGPENIQYF. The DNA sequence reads TGTGCCAGCTCACGGGACAGGGGGCCCGAAAACATTCAGTACTTC.